These T cell receptor beta chains were read from a single sample in a study of Ad26.COV2.S vaccination and SARS-CoV-2 variants. Clones were read by immunoSEQ multiplex PCR, and TCRdb kept only the in-frame ones, dropping some. This sample yields fewer than 150,000 clones, of which 70% to 90% are seen a single time; 5% belongs to the top ten. The sequencing here drew on peripheral blood, taken after recovery from COVID-19. The source is a human donor who had recovered from COVID-19. Both conserved end residues are part of each CDR3. D genes are given only for firm matches. Not all rows give a size; the values are once, few, many and, for expanded clones, a class.

clone size: NA
D gene: NA
J gene: TRBJ2-1
V gene: TRBV9
CDR3 length: 14
CDR3 DNA: TGTGCCAGCAGCCCCGGGGACATTTACAATGAGCAGTTCTTC
CDR3 protein: CASSPGDIYNEQFF

clone size: NA
D gene: NA
J gene: TRBJ2-1
V gene: TRBV5-1
CDR3 length: 17
CDR3 DNA: TGCGCCAGCAGCTTGGAGGTTTCGGGGAGCTCCTACAATGAGCAGTTCTTC
CDR3 protein: CASSLEVSGSSYNEQFF

clone size: NA
D gene: NA
J gene: TRBJ2-3
V gene: TRBV3-1/TRBV3-2
CDR3 length: 16
CDR3 DNA: TGTGCCAGCAGCCAAGAGACAGGTTATCCCGTGTATACGCAGTATTTT
CDR3 protein: CASSQETGYPVYTQYF

clone size: NA
D gene: TRBD1
J gene: TRBJ1-4
V gene: TRBV4-1
CDR3 length: 14
CDR3 DNA: TGCGCCAGCAGCCACCCGGGACAGGGGAGAAAACTGTTTTTT
CDR3 protein: CASSHPGQGRKLFF

clone size: NA
D gene: NA
J gene: TRBJ2-4
V gene: TRBV6-6
CDR3 length: 14
CDR3 DNA: TGTGCCAGCAGTTACGATACCCTTGGGGACATTCAGTACTTC
CDR3 protein: CASSYDTLGDIQYF

clone size: NA
D gene: NA
J gene: TRBJ2-5
V gene: TRBV5-5
CDR3 length: 14
CDR3 DNA: TGTGCCAGCAGCTGGCAGGGGTTAGGGGAGACCCAGTACTTC
CDR3 protein: CASSWQGLGETQYF

clone size: NA
D gene: NA
J gene: TRBJ2-1
V gene: TRBV3-1/TRBV3-2
CDR3 length: 12
CDR3 DNA: TGTGCCAGCAGCCAAGAAAGTAGGATTAGGTTCTTC
CDR3 protein: CASSQESRIRFF

clone size: NA
D gene: NA
J gene: TRBJ1-2
V gene: TRBV2
CDR3 length: 14
CDR3 DNA: TGTGCCAGCAGTGATACTGAGGGGACGGCTGGCTACACCTTC
CDR3 protein: CASSDTEGTAGYTF

clone size: once
D gene: TRBD2
J gene: TRBJ2-7
V gene: TRBV28
CDR3 length: 14
CDR3 DNA: TGTGCCAGCAGCCCCACGGGGGGAATTTGGGAGCAGTACTTC
CDR3 protein: CASSPTGGIWEQYF

clone size: NA
D gene: NA
J gene: TRBJ2-1
V gene: TRBV15
CDR3 length: 17
CDR3 DNA: TGTGCCACCAGCAGAGGAGGAGCCTATAGCTCCTACAATGAGCAGTTCTTC
CDR3 protein: CATSRGGAYSSYNEQFF

clone size: NA
D gene: TRBD1
J gene: TRBJ1-6
V gene: TRBV10-2
CDR3 length: 16
CDR3 DNA: TGCGCCAGCATGAGCAGGACAGGGGAGAGGAATTCACCCCTCCACTTT
CDR3 protein: CASMSRTGERNSPLHF

clone size: few
D gene: NA
J gene: TRBJ2-3
V gene: TRBV5-1
CDR3 length: 15
CDR3 DNA: TGCGCCAGCAGAGGACAGCCTACTACCACAGATACGCAGTATTTT
CDR3 protein: CASRGQPTTTDTQYF

clone size: few
D gene: TRBD2
J gene: TRBJ2-7
V gene: TRBV27
CDR3 length: 14
CDR3 DNA: TGTGCCAGCAGTACCCGTGTCGGGGGGTACGAGCAGTACTTC
CDR3 protein: CASSTRVGGYEQYF

clone size: NA
D gene: TRBD2
J gene: TRBJ2-7
V gene: TRBV4-3
CDR3 length: 16
CDR3 DNA: TGCGCCAGCAGCCAAGGACTAGCGGGGGAGATCTACGAGCAGTACTTC
CDR3 protein: CASSQGLAGEIYEQYF

clone size: NA
D gene: TRBD1
J gene: TRBJ1-1
V gene: TRBV9
CDR3 length: 15
CDR3 DNA: TGTGCCAGCAGCGTTACAGACAGGGGGAGGACTGAAGCTTTCTTT
CDR3 protein: CASSVTDRGRTEAFF

clone size: NA
D gene: TRBD2
J gene: TRBJ2-4
V gene: TRBV6-6
CDR3 length: 16
CDR3 DNA: TGTGCCAGTCTCCTCCGTGGGCGGGGGGACCAAAACATTCAGTACTTC
CDR3 protein: CASLLRGRGDQNIQYF

clone size: NA
D gene: NA
J gene: TRBJ1-1
V gene: TRBV7-9
CDR3 length: 15
CDR3 DNA: TGTGCCAGCAGCTCGACAGGTCATGAGGACACTGAAGCTTTCTTT
CDR3 protein: CASSSTGHEDTEAFF

clone size: NA
D gene: NA
J gene: TRBJ2-3
V gene: TRBV19
CDR3 length: 13
CDR3 DNA: TGTGCCAGTAGTATAGGGGCGGCAGATACGCAGTATTTT
CDR3 protein: CASSIGAADTQYF

clone size: NA
D gene: NA
J gene: TRBJ1-1
V gene: TRBV25-1
CDR3 length: 13
CDR3 DNA: TGTGCCAGCAGTGAACTGGGGCGGACTGAAGCTTTCTTT
CDR3 protein: CASSELGRTEAFF